Described below is a single TCR beta chain sequence and its context. This record comes from a study of blood T cell repertoires in COVID-19. Looking at the study overall: The origin of the acute and convalescent COVID-19 samples was the United States, Italy and Spain. PBMCs, B-cell-depleted T cells, or T cells provided the cDNA or gDNA that made up the material.

Per the original data handling: Estimated nucleated cell counts came from reference gene primer amplification. Sequencing was performed with immunoSEQ multiplex PCR; in TCRdb, only in-frame clones are kept and a portion is missing. The V and J calls and the clone size are those of that table, but D and trimming were determined from the DNA. The table has over 150,000 clones, over 90% seen once. Sequencing used peripheral blood. This clonotype was obtained from a man aged 50-59 years with acute or convalescent COVID-19.

The CDR3 nucleotides are TGTGCCAGCAGGCAGACAGGGCTAGGAGAGCCCTACGAGCAGTACTTC. Translation: CASRQTGLGEPYEQYF. The V gene is TRBV2, the J gene TRBJ2-7; TRBD1 matches at 7 bases. The CDR3 covers 16 residues. CDR1 and CDR2 from the germline V gene are SNHLY and FYNNEI. V was clipped by 6 bases and J by 2 bases; unmatched bases: 13. The whole variable domain, remainder taken from reference TRBV2 and TRBJ2-7, is EPEVTQTPSHQVTQMGQEVILRCVPISNHLYFYWYRQILGQKVEFLVSFYNNEISEKSEIFDDQFSVERPDGSNFTLKIRSTKLEDSAMYFCASRQTGLGEPYEQYFGPGTRLTVT.